Each of the 17 T cell receptor beta chains below was sequenced from the same sample in a study of blood T cell repertoires in COVID-19. Sequenced by immunoSEQ multiplex PCR; TCRdb stores in-frame clones only, minus some. The table has 350,000 or so clones, about 91% seen once. Input material: peripheral blood. The receptor source for this set is a woman under 40 with COVID-19, enrolled during active disease.

This chain uses TRBV4-2 with TRBJ1-4, with 9 nucleotides matching TRBD1. V was pared by 8 bases and J by 10 bases, with 8 bases of the junction left unmatched. Looked up from germline, CDR1 is LGHNA and CDR2 is YNFKEQ. The length of the CDR3 is 13 residues. CDR3 sequence reads: CASGDREGRKLFF. The CDR3 nucleotides are TGTGCCAGCGGGGACAGGGAAGGAAGAAAACTGTTTTTT.

CDR3: CASSARGTDTQYF. DNA of the CDR3: TGTGCCAGCAGCGCAAGGGGAACAGATACGCAGTATTTT. V is TRBV5-4 and J is TRBJ2-3; possibly TRBD1 for D (5 bases). The CDR3 contains 13 residues. The V end was cut by 4 bases, the J end by 3 bases, with 9 bases between. From germline, CDR1 is SGHNT and CDR2 YYREEE (reference sequence). The variable domain in full, with the rest retrieved from reference TRBV5-4 and TRBJ2-3, is ETGVTQSPTHLIKTRGQQVTLRCSSQSGHNTVSWYQQALGQGPQFIFQYYREEENGRGNFPPRFSGLQFPNYSSELNVNALELDDSALYLCASSARGTDTQYFGPGTRLTVL.

The rearrangement links TRBV28 to TRBJ1-4; D call uncertain. Germline-derived CDR1 and CDR2 are MDHEN and SYDVKM. The CDR3 length is 14 residues. V lost 2 bases to trimming and J lost 3 bases, with 7 bases between them. The CDR3 nucleotides are TGTGCCAGCAGTTTAAACGGGGCTAATGAAAAACTGTTTTTT. Translation gives CASSLNGANEKLFF.

V usage is TRBV10-3 and J usage is TRBJ1-1; 9 bases align to TRBD1. The germline CDR1 and CDR2 sequences are ENHRY and SYGVKD. CDR3 length: 13 amino acids. Trimming took 8 bases from V and 5 from J; bases not matched to a gene: 6. In nucleotides, the CDR3 is TGTGCCATCTCTATGGGGACAGGGACTGAAGCTTTCTTT. Residues: CAISMGTGTEAFF.

J is TRBJ1-2 and V is TRBV6-5; TRBD1 is a possible D gene (5 bases). The V gene lost 2 bases and the J gene lost 4 bases, with 11 bases spanning the gap. In germline, CDR1 is MNHEY, CDR2 SVGAGI. The CDR3 spans 14 residues. DNA for the CDR3: TGTGCCAGCAGTTACCGGGGGGGGATCTATGGCTACACCTTC. It specifies CASSYRGGIYGYTF.

The V and J genes are TRBV18 and TRBJ1-2; 7 positions agree with TRBD1. With V trimmed by 6 bases and J by 6 bases, 7 bases remained unmatched. Per the germline V gene, CDR1 is KGHSH and CDR2 is LQKENI. The CDR3 length is 13 residues. DNA for the CDR3: TGTGCCAGCTCTCCGGGACAGCGGAATGGCTACACCTTC. This gives the protein CASSPGQRNGYTF. Complete variable domain (other parts from reference TRBV18 and TRBJ1-2): NAGVMQNPRHLVRRRGQEARLRCSPMKGHSHVYWYRQLPEEGLKFMVYLQKENIIDESGMPKERFSAEFPKEGPSILRIQQVVRGDSAAYFCASSPGQRNGYTFGSGTRLTVV.

The chain employs TRBV7-9 and TRBJ2-3; 9 bases align to TRBD1. V shed 5 bases and J 3 bases; nucleotides not matched to a gene: 9. Germline V lookup: CDR1 SEHNR, CDR2 FQNEAQ (reference sequence). The CDR3 has 16 residues. The CDR3 protein is CASSTSTGGGTDTQYF. The CDR3 DNA reads as TGTGCCAGCAGCACGAGTACAGGGGGCGGAACAGATACGCAGTATTTT.

The chain recombines TRBV10-2 with TRBJ1-1; D is perhaps TRBD1 (5 bases). Trimming left V 5 bases short and J 6 bases short, with 13 bases between. The CDR3 sequence is 13 residues long. Germline assignment: CDR1 WSHSY and CDR2 SAAADI. The CDR3, as DNA: TGCGCCAGCAGTAGTAAGGGGAAGGCTGAAGCTTTCTTT. Protein: CASSSKGKAEAFF.

This clone was counted once. The V and J genes are TRBV19 and TRBJ1-5; 8 nucleotides agree with TRBD1. Germline lookup yields CDR1 LNHDA and CDR2 SQIVND (reference sequence). Trimming took 4 bases from V and 1 from J; bases not matched to a gene: 12. The CDR3 has 18 amino acids. The CDR3 spells CASSTQARGRLSNQPQHF. The CDR3 bases are TGTGCCAGTAGTACCCAAGCCAGGGGGCGGTTAAGCAATCAGCCCCAGCATTTT. The full variable domain, rest sourced from reference TRBV19 and TRBJ1-5, is DGGITQSPKYLFRKEGQNVTLSCEQNLNHDAMYWYRQDPGQGLRLIYYSQIVNDFQKGDIAEGYSVSREKKESFPLTVTSAQKNPTAFYLCASSTQARGRLSNQPQHFGDGTRLSIL.

A few counts support this clone. The gene calls are TRBV28 and TRBJ2-3; the match to TRBD2 covers 9 bases. With 8 bases clipped from V and 3 bases from J, the junction kept 12 bases outside the gene matches. The CDR3 covers 16 residues. Looked up from germline, CDR1 is MDHEN and CDR2 is SYDVKM. CDR3 loop: CASGLAGDGMTDTQYF. CDR3 DNA: TGTGCCAGCGGATTAGCGGGGGACGGTATGACAGATACGCAGTATTTT.

The chain has TRBV14 and TRBJ1-1; no reliable D call. The CDR3 loop spans 14 amino acids. Trimming removed 3 bases from V and 3 bases from J, with 11 bases in between. CDR1 and CDR2 from the germline V gene are SGHDN and FVKESK. CDR3 loop: CASSQVMRDTEAFF. The CDR3 DNA reads as TGTGCCAGCAGCCAGGTTATGAGGGACACTGAAGCTTTCTTT. Complete variable domain (other parts from reference TRBV14 and TRBJ1-1): EAGVTQFPSHSVIEKGQTVTLRCDPISGHDNLYWYRRVMGKEIKFLLHFVKESKQDESGMPNNRFLAERTGGTYSTLKVQPAELEDSGVYFCASSQVMRDTEAFFGQGTRLTVV.

The genes are TRBV7-8 and TRBJ1-5; D is perhaps TRBD1 (5 bases). V was pared by 1 base and J by 2 bases, with 12 bases between. The CDR3 runs to 16 residues. The germline V gene encodes CDR1 SGHVS and CDR2 FQNEAQ. The CDR3 spells CASSLEGGGRNQPQHF. In nucleotides, the CDR3 is TGTGCCAGCAGCTTAGAAGGCGGGGGTCGCAATCAGCCCCAGCATTTT.

The genes are TRBV5-8 and TRBJ2-7; 8 bases agree with TRBD2. This CDR3 comprises 15 residues. The germline gives CDR1 SGHTS, CDR2 YDEGEE. The trim removed 0 bases at V and 3 bases at J, leaving 5 bases unmatched. The CDR3 DNA is TGTGCCAGCAGCTTGGAGGAACTAGCGGTCTACGAGCAGTACGTC. As protein: CASSLEELAVYEQYV.

The chain combines TRBV2 with TRBJ1-1; TRBD1 might be the D (6 bases). The CDR3 sequence is 15 residues long. Germline V gene lookup returns CDR1 SNHLY and CDR2 FYNNEI. Deletions cut 2 bases from V and 1 base from J, with 11 bases between. The CDR3 DNA sequence: TGTGCCAGCAGTGAATCGGGGGGGCGGAACACTGAAGCTTTCTTT. Encoded protein: CASSESGGRNTEAFF.

J is TRBJ1-4 and V is TRBV5-6; TRBD1 might be the D (6 bases). The CDR3 has 13 amino acids. Germline lookup yields CDR1 SGHDT and CDR2 YYEEEE. The V and J ends lost 4 bases and 7 bases respectively, with 11 bases between them. For the CDR3, the DNA is TGTGCCAGCAGCCTCGGACAGTCTGAAAAACTGTTTTTT. Protein sequence: CASSLGQSEKLFF.

The V and J genes are TRBV7-9 and TRBJ1-1; D may be TRBD1 (5 bases). The germline V and J ends were trimmed by 5 bases and 12 bases, with 19 bases remaining between them. The CDR3 covers 13 residues. In germline, CDR1 is SEHNR, CDR2 FQNEAQ (reference sequence). The CDR3 region is CASSERGRGRTFF. CDR3 bases: TGTGCCAGCAGCGAAAGGGGACGGGGGAGAACTTTCTTT.

The V and J genes are TRBV5-8 and TRBJ2-3; possible D gene TRBD1, 5 bases. The CDR3 runs to 15 residues. Looked up from germline, CDR1 is SGHTS and CDR2 is YDEGEE. Trimming removed 1 base at V and 2 bases at J, with 11 bases between. This CDR3 reads CASSLSDRSTDTQYF. CDR3 nucleotide sequence: TGTGCCAGCAGCTTGAGCGACAGATCCACAGATACGCAGTATTTT.